Listed here are 14 T cell receptor beta chains from one sample, sequenced in a study of molecular identifiers for immune sequencing clone quantification. TCRdb redid the calling of the PCR reads with MiXCR, one entry per CDR3 protein. The sample lists 100,000 or so distinct CDR3 sequences, around 23% seen once, with approximately 0.99% in the top ten. Specimen: naive CD8+ T cells from blood, with Jurkat cell RNA spiked in. Subset defined: FACS-sorted CD8+CD4-CCR7+CD45RA+ naive T cells. The receptors here all came from a human donor in good health. Some libraries in this study had Jurkat cell RNA spiked in.

CDR3: CASRDELDTQYF. The DNA for the CDR3 is TGTGCCAGCAGGGACGAATTAGATACGCAGTATTTT. The chain carries TRBV12-3 or TRBV12-4 and TRBJ2-3; D is unclear. The CDR3 is made up of 12 amino acids. Trimming took 6 bases from V and 5 from J, leaving 9 bases between them.

This clonotype came up many times. The CDR3 DNA sequence: TGCGCCAGCAGCCGGACACCGGCGGGGAATCAGCCCCAGCATTTT. Amino acids: CASSRTPAGNQPQHF. The gene calls are TRBV4-1 and TRBJ1-5; D is possibly TRBD1 (5 bases). The CDR3 is made up of 15 amino acids. Germline V gene data show CDR1 as MGHRA and CDR2 as YSYEKL. V lost 4 bases and J lost 4, with 14 bases in between.

There are a few counts of this clonotype. This chain connects TRBV19 to TRBJ2-3; D call uncertain. The germline V gene encodes CDR1 LNHDA and CDR2 SQIVND (reference sequence). This CDR3 has 13 amino acids. Trimming removed 7 bases from V and 2 bases from J, with 10 bases in between. The CDR3 region is CASTPLHTDTQYF. The CDR3 DNA reads as TGTGCCAGTACTCCTCTACACACAGATACGCAGTATTTT.

The chain carries TRBV27 and TRBJ1-5; 7 nucleotides match TRBD1. The CDR3 has 22 amino acids. Trimming cost V 2 bases and J 6 bases; bases outside gene matches: 28. Per the germline V gene, CDR1 is MNHEY and CDR2 is SMNVEV (reference sequence). The CDR3 DNA is TGTGCCAGCAGTTTAAAAGGTTTCTGGGGCGAAGGGGGCCCTTATCCCGGTCAGCCCCAGCATTTT. Translated: CASSLKGFWGEGGPYPGQPQHF.

This clonotype was seen repeatedly, ten times or more. The chain recombines TRBV19 with TRBJ1-2; maybe TRBD1 (6 bases). CDR3 length: 14 amino acids. Trimming removed 3 bases at V and 5 bases at J, with 13 bases between. CDR1 is LNHDA and CDR2 is SQIVND in the germline V gene (reference sequence). CDR3 nucleotides: TGTGCCAGTAGTATCGAGGGGGTATGGTATGGCTACACCTTC. Amino acids: CASSIEGVWYGYTF.

This clonotype has ten or more counts. The chain combines TRBV27 with TRBJ2-2, with no clear D. The V end lost 3 bases, the J end lost 1 base, and 6 bases lay between the germline ends. CDR1 and CDR2 from the germline V gene are MNHEY and SMNVEV (reference sequence). CDR3 length equals 14 residues. The CDR3 here is CASSFSWNTGELFF. The CDR3 nucleotides read TGTGCCAGCAGTTTTTCTTGGAACACCGGGGAGCTGTTTTTT.

This clonotype appeared a few times. The rearrangement uses TRBV2 and TRBJ2-7; D unclear. CDR3 length: 12 amino acids. Germline V CDR1 and CDR2: SNHLY, FYNNEI. V was cut by 6 bases and J by 6 bases, with 12 bases left in between. CDR3 coding DNA: TGTGCCAGCAGAGCTGGTGACATCGAGCAGTACTTC. Amino acid sequence: CASRAGDIEQYF.

As for this clonotype: At one of its ends the junction is not consistent with the germline gene, which may arise from a read error. This chain connects TRBV27 to TRBJ2-7; D possibly matches TRBD1 or TRBD2 (5 bases each). The CDR3 is made up of 12 amino acids. Germline V lookup: CDR1 MNHEY, CDR2 SMNVEV (reference sequence). Here the CDR3 reads CASSPGTYKQYF. The CDR3 region has the DNA TGTGCCAGCAGTCCGGGGACCTACAAGCAGTACTTC.

This clonotype was detected ten times or more. The J gene is TRBJ2-7, the V gene TRBV5-1, with D tentatively TRBD1 (6 bases). Trimming stripped 0 bases from V and 4 bases from J, with 11 bases between. The CDR3 loop spans 14 amino acids. Germline assignment: CDR1 SGHRS and CDR2 YFSETQ. The CDR3 region is CASSLVGAEYEQYF. CDR3 DNA: TGCGCCAGCAGCTTGGTGGGGGCTGAATACGAGCAGTACTTC. Drawing the rest from reference TRBV5-1 and TRBJ2-7, the complete variable domain is KAGVTQTPRYLIKTRGQQVTLSCSPISGHRSVSWYQQTPGQGLQFLFEYFSETQRNKGNFPGRFSGRQFSNSRSEMNVSTLELGDSALYLCASSLVGAEYEQYFGPGTRLTVT.

This clonotype was detected ten times or more. The gene calls are TRBV7-9 and TRBJ1-1, with D tentatively TRBD1 (5 bases). Germline V lookup: CDR1 SEHNR, CDR2 FQNEAQ (reference sequence). The CDR3 totals 17 residues. V gave up 1 base and J gave up 0 bases, with 15 bases separating them. This chain's CDR3 is CASSLGDVTVMNTEAFF. The CDR3 nucleotides are TGTGCCAGCAGCTTAGGGGACGTCACAGTCATGAACACTGAAGCTTTCTTT.

This clonotype was counted many times. The CDR3 loop reads CASTHGTGGNQPQHF. In nucleotides, the CDR3 is TGTGCCAGTACCCATGGGACAGGGGGCAATCAGCCCCAGCATTTT. The gene calls are TRBV19 and TRBJ1-5; 10 bases match TRBD1. The CDR3 consists of 15 residues. V dropped 7 bases and J dropped 2; count of bases not matched to a gene: 5. Germline V CDR1 and CDR2: LNHDA, SQIVND (reference sequence). Full variable domain (remainder filled in from reference TRBV19 and TRBJ1-5): DGGITQSPKYLFRKEGQNVTLSCEQNLNHDAMYWYRQDPGQGLRLIYYSQIVNDFQKGDIAEGYSVSREKKESFPLTVTSAQKNPTAFYLCASTHGTGGNQPQHFGDGTRLSIL.

In its sample, this clonotype was seen many times. The chain employs TRBV5-6 and TRBJ1-5; no clear D. The germline V and J ends were trimmed by 0 bases and 1 base, with 5 bases remaining between them. Germline lookup yields CDR1 SGHDT and CDR2 YYEEEE. This CDR3 has 14 residues. CDR3 region: CASSLVRSNQPQHF. In nucleotides, the CDR3 is TGTGCCAGCAGCTTGGTCCGAAGCAATCAGCCCCAGCATTTT.

This clonotype was detected many times. In DNA form, the CDR3 reads TGTGCCAGCAGCTTGTGGGCTAGCGGGGAGCCGCAGTTCTTC. It codes for CASSLWASGEPQFF. V and J are TRBV5-4 and TRBJ2-1; 9 bases match TRBD2. There are 14 residues in the CDR3. Germline trimming cut 1 base from V and 12 bases from J; bases unmatched to any gene: 8. Per the germline V gene, CDR1 is SGHNT and CDR2 is YYREEE (reference sequence).

The V gene is TRBV12-3 or TRBV12-4, the J gene TRBJ2-7; D is tentatively TRBD1 or TRBD2 (7 bases each). The CDR3 is made up of 16 amino acids. Trimming took 6 bases from V and 2 from J, leaving 20 bases between them. The CDR3 sequence: CASSPVMTGRAYEQYF. Written as DNA, the CDR3 is TGTGCCAGCAGCCCTGTTATGACAGGGAGGGCCTACGAGCAGTACTTC.